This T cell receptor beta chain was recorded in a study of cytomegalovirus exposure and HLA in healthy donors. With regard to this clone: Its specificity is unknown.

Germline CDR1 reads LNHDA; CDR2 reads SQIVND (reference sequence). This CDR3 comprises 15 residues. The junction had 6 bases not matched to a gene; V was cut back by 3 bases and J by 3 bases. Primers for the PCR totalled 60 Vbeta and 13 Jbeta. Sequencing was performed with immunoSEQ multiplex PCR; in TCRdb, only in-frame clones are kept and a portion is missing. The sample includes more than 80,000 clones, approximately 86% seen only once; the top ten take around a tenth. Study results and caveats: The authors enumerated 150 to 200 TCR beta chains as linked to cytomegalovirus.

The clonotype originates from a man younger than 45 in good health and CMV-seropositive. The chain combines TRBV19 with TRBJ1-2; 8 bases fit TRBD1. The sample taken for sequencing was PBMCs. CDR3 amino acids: CASSILAGGHYGYTF. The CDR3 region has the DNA TGTGCCAGTAGTATCCTGGCAGGGGGCCACTATGGCTACACCTTC.